This T cell receptor (beta chain) derives from a study of T cell repertoires in cytomegalovirus infection. Study as a whole: Matching HLA type, along with CMV infection, was indicated by public TCR beta signatures.

General study findings and limits: Dominating the ex vivo response were TCR beta clonotypes that were CMV-specific and HLA-C-restricted.

The sample holds a few counts of this clonotype. Antigen: not known. CDR1 is SGHVS, CDR2 FQNEAQ, per germline. CDR3 length: 13 amino acids. Trimming removed 3 bases from V and 5 bases from J, with 10 bases in between. TCRdb reprocessed the reads via MiXCR and lists one record per CDR3 protein. Of hundreds of thousands of distinct CDR3 sequences listed, 24% are singletons. The sequence was collected from a human donor in good health (CMV status not recorded). Some clones in this sample may be carry-over from other donors' samples. This sequence joins TRBV7-8 and TRBJ1-1, with D unresolved. The sequenced sample consisted of CD8+ T cells from PBMCs. For the CDR3, the DNA is TGTGCCAGCAGCTTTGGGCCCGGGACTGAAGCTTTCTTT. This encodes CASSFGPGTEAFF.